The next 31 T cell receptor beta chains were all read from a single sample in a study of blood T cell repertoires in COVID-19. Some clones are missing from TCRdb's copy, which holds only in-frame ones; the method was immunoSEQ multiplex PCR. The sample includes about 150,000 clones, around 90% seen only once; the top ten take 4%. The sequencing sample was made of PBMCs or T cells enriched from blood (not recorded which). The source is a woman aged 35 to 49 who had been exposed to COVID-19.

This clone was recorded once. CDR3 sequence (DNA): TGTGCCAGCAGTTTAGCCAGGGCGGATACGCAGTATTTT. Its translation is CASSLARADTQYF. V gene TRBV12-3 or TRBV12-4 combines with J gene TRBJ2-3; perhaps TRBD1 as D (5 bases). V lost 0 bases and J lost 6, with 7 bases in between. The CDR3 has 13 amino acids.

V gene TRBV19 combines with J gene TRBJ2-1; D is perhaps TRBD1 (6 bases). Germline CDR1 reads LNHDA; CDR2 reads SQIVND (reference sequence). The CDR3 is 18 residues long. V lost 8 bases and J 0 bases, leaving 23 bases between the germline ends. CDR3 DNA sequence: TGTGCCAGTCGGGGCCGAGGGGGTGCCAAAAGCTCCTACAATGAGCAGTTCTTC. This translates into CASRGRGGAKSSYNEQFF.

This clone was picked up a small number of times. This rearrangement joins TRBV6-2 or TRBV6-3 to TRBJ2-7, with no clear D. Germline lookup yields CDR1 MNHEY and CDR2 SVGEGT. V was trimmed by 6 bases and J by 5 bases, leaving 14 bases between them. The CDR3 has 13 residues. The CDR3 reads CASSKRSRDEQYF. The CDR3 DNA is TGTGCCAGCAGCAAGAGGTCGAGAGACGAGCAGTACTTC.

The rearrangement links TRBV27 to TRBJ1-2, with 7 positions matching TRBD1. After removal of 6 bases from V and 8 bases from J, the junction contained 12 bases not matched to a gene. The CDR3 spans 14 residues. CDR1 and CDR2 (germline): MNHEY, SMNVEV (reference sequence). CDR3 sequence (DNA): TGTGCCAGCAGACCTTCGGGACAGCGTTGGGGCTACACCTTC. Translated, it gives CASRPSGQRWGYTF.

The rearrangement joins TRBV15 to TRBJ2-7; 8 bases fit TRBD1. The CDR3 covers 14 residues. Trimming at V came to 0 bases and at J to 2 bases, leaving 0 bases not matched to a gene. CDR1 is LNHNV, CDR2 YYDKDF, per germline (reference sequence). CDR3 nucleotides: TGTGCCACCAGCAGAGACAGGGGGCCCTACGAGCAGTACTTC. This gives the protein CATSRDRGPYEQYF.

For the CDR3, the DNA is TGTGCCAGCAGCTTGAGCGGGACGTCTTACAATGAGCAGTTCTTC. Amino acids: CASSLSGTSYNEQFF. The chain combines TRBV11-2 with TRBJ2-1; 7 nucleotides line up with TRBD2. The germline CDR1 and CDR2 sequences are SGHAT and FQNNGV. The CDR3 has 15 residues. V lost 3 bases, J lost 4 bases, and 6 bases stayed unmatched.

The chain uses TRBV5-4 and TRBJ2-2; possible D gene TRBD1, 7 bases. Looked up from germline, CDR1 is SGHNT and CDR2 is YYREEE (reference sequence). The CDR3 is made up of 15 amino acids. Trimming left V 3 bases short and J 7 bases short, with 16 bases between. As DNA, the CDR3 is TGTGCCAGCAGCTCGCGGGGACAGCTCTTCGGGGAGCTGTTTTTT. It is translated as CASSSRGQLFGELFF.

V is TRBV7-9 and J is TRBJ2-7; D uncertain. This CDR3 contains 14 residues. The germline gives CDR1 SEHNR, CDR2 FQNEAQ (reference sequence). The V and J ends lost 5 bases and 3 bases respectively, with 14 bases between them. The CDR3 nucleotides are TGTGCCAGCAGCCAAGAGGAACAACTCTACGAGCAGTACTTC. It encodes CASSQEEQLYEQYF.

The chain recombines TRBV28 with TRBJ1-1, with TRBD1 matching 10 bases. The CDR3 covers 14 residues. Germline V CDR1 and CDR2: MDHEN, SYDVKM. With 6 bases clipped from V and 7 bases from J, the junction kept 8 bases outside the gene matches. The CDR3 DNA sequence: TGTGCCAGCAGATGGGACAGGGGAAGAATTGAAGCTTTCTTT. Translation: CASRWDRGRIEAFF.

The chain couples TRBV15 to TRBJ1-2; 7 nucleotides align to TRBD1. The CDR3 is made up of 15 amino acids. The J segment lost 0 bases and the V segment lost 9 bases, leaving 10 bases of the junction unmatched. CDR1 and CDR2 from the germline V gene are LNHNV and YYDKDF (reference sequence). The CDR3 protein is CATARGDRTNYGYTF. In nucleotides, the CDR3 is TGTGCCACGGCCCGAGGGGACAGAACTAACTATGGCTACACCTTC. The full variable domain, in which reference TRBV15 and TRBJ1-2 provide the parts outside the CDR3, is DAMVIQNPRYQVTQFGKPVTLSCSQTLNHNVMYWYQQKSSQAPKLLFHYYDKDFNNEADTPDNFQSRRPNTSFCFLDIRSPGLGDTAMYLCATARGDRTNYGYTFGSGTRLTVV.

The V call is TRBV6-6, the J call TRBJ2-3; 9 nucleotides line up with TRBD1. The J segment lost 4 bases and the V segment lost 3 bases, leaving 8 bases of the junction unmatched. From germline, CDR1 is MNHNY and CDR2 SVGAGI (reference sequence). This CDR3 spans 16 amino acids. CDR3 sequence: CASSYLRDRDPDTQYF. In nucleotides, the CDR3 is TGTGCCAGCAGTTATCTCCGGGACAGGGATCCAGATACGCAGTATTTT.

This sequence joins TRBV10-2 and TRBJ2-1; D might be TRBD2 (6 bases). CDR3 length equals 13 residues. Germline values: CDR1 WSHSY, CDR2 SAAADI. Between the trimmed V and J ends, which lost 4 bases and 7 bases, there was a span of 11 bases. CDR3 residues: CASSAGVRNEQFF. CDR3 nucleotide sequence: TGCGCCAGCAGTGCGGGAGTAAGGAATGAGCAGTTCTTC.

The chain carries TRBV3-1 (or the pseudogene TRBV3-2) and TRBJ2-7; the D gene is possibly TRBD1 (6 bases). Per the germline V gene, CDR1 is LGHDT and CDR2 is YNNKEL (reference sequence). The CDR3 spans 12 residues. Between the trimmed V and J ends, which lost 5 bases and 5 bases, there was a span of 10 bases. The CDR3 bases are TGTGCCAGCAGCAACAGGGTCCACGAGCAGTACTTC. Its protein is CASSNRVHEQYF.

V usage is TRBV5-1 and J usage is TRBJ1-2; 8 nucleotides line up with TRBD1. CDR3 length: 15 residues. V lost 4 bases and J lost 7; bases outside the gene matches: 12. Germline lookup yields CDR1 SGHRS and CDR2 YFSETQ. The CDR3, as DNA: TGCGCCAGCAGCCCGCAGACAGGGGAAAGAGGTGGCTACACCTTC. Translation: CASSPQTGERGGYTF. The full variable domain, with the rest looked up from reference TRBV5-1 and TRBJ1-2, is KAGVTQTPRYLIKTRGQQVTLSCSPISGHRSVSWYQQTPGQGLQFLFEYFSETQRNKGNFPGRFSGRQFSNSRSEMNVSTLELGDSALYLCASSPQTGERGGYTFGSGTRLTVV.

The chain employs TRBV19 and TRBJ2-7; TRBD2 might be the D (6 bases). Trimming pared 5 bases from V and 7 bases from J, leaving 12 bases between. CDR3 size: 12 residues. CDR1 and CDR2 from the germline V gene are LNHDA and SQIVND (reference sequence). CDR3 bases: TGTGCCAGTAGTCCCGTTGCGGGGGAGCAGTACTTC. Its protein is CASSPVAGEQYF.

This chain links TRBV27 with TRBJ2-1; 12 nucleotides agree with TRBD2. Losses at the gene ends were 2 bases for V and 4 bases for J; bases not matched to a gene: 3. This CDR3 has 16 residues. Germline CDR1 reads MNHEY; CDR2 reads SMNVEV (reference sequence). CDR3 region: CASSLLAGGLYNEQFF. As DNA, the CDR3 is TGTGCCAGCAGTTTACTAGCGGGGGGGCTATACAATGAGCAGTTCTTC.

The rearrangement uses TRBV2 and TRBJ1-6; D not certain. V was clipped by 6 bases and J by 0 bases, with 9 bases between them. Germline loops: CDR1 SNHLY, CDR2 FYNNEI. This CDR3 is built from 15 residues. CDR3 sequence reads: CASSPGGSYNSPLHF. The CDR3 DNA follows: TGTGCCAGCAGCCCTGGCGGCTCCTATAATTCACCCCTCCACTTT.

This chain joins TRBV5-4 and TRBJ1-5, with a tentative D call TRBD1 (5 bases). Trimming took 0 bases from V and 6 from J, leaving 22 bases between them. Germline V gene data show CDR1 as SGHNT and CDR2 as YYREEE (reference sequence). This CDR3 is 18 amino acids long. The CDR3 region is CASSLAGWGRVSTQPQHF. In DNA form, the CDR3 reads TGTGCCAGCAGCTTGGCCGGTTGGGGCAGGGTAAGTACTCAGCCCCAGCATTTT.

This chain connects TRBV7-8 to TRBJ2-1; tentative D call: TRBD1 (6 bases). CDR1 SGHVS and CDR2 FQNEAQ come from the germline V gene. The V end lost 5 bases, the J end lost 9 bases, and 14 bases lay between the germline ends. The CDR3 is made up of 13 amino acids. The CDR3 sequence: CASSNKQGTEQFF. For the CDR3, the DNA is TGTGCCAGCAGCAATAAACAGGGAACTGAGCAGTTCTTC.

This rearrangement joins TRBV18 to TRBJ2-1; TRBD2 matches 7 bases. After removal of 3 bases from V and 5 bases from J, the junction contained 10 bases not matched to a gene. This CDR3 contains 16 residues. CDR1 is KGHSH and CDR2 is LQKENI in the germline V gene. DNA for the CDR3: TGTGCCAGCTCACCCCCTTGGGCGGGAGTCCACAATGAGCAGTTCTTC. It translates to CASSPPWAGVHNEQFF.

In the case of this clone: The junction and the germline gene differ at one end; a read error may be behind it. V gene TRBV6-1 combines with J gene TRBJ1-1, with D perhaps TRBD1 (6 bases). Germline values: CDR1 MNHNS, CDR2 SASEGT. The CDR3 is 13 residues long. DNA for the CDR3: TGTGCCAGCACTGAATGGACAGTCGGAGAAGCTTTCTTT. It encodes CASTEWTVGEAFF.

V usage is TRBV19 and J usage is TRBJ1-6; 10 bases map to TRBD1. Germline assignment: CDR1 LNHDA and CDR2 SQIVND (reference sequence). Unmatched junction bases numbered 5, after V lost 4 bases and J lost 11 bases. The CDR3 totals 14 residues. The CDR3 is CASSSSDRGAPLHF. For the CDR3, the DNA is TGTGCCAGTAGTAGTTCGGACAGGGGGGCACCCCTCCACTTT.

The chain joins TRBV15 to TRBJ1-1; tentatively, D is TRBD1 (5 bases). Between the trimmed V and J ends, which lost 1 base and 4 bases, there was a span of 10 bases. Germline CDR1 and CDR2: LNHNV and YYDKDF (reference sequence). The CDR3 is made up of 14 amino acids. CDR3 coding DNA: TGTGCCACCAGCAGAGGGGGGGTCTTCACTGAAGCTTTCTTT. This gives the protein CATSRGGVFTEAFF.

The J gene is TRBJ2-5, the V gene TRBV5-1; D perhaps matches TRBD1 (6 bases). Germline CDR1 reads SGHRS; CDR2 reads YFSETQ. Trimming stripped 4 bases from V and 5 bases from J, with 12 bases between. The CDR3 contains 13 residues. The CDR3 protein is CASSNREMETQYF. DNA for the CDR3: TGCGCCAGCAGCAACAGGGAAATGGAGACCCAGTACTTC.

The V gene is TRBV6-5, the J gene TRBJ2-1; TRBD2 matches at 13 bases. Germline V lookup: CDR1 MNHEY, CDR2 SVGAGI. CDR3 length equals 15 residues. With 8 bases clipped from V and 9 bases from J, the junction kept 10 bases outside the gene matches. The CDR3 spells CASGYRTSGGREQFF. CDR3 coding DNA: TGTGCCAGCGGATACCGGACTAGCGGGGGACGTGAGCAGTTCTTC.

The CDR3 coding sequence is TGCAGCGTTACAGGACAGGGGACAGATACGCAGTATTTT. Translating it yields CSVTGQGTDTQYF. This chain links TRBV29-1 with TRBJ2-3, with 9 nucleotides matching TRBD1. The V segment lost 5 bases and the J segment 3 bases; nucleotides outside the gene matches: 3. The CDR3 contains 13 residues. CDR1 and CDR2 from the germline V gene are SQVTM and ANQGSEA.

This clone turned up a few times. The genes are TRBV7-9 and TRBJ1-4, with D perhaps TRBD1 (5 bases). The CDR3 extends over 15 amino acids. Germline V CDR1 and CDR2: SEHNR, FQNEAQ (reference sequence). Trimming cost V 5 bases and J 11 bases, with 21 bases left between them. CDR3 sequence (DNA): TGTGCCAGCAGCCAGGGATTGTTCAAGCGGGGGAAACTGTTTTTT. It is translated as CASSQGLFKRGKLFF.

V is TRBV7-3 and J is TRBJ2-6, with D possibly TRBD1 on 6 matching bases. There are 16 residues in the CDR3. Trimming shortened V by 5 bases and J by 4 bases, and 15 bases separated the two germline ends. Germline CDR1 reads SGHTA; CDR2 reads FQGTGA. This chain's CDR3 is CASSGTRGSGANVLTF. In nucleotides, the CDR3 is TGTGCCAGCAGCGGGACAAGGGGGTCCGGGGCCAACGTCCTGACTTTC.

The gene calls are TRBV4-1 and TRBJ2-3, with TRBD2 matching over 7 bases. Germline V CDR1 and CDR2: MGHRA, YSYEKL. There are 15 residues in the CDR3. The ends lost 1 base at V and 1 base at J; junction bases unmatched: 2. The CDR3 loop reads CASSQGGGRTDTQYF. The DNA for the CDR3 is TGCGCCAGCAGCCAAGGGGGAGGGCGCACAGATACGCAGTATTTT.

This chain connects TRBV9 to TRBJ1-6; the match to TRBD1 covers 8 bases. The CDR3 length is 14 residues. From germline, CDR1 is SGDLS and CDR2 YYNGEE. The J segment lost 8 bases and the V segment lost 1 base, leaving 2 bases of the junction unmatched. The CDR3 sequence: CASSVTGGDSPLHF. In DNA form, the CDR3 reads TGTGCCAGCAGCGTAACAGGGGGGGATTCACCCCTCCACTTT. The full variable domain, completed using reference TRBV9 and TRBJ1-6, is DSGVTQTPKHLITATGQRVTLRCSPRSGDLSVYWYQQSLDQGLQFLIQYYNGEERAKGNILERFSAQQFPDLHSELNLSSLELGDSALYFCASSVTGGDSPLHFGNGTRLTVT.

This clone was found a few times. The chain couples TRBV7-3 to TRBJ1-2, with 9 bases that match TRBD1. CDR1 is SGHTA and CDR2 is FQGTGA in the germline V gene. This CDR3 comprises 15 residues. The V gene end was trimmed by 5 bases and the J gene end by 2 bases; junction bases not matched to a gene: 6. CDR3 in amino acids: CASSPPGQGNYGYTF. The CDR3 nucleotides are TGTGCCAGCAGCCCGCCGGGACAGGGAAACTATGGCTACACCTTC.